Presented here are 8 T cell receptor beta chains from one specimen sequenced in a study of cytomegalovirus exposure and HLA in healthy donors. The PCR ran on 60 Vbeta and 13 Jbeta primers. Sequenced by immunoSEQ multiplex PCR; TCRdb stores in-frame clones only, minus some. This sample yields around 200,000 clones, of which approximately 67% are seen a single time; less than 3% belongs to the top ten. What was sequenced was PBMCs. The origin of the receptors is a man aged 40-49 years in good health and CMV-seronegative.

The chain combines TRBV4-1 with TRBJ2-1; 12 bases agree with TRBD2. Looked up from germline, CDR1 is MGHRA and CDR2 is YSYEKL. V dropped 8 bases and J dropped 8; count of bases not matched to a gene: 25. The CDR3 loop spans 20 amino acids. CDR3 nucleotides: TGCGCCAGCCGGAGGGGGATCAGGACCGAAACTAGCGGGAGGATGTATGAGCAGTTCTTC. This codes for CASRRGIRTETSGRMYEQFF.

The chain is built from TRBV7-4 and TRBJ2-7, with 7 bases that match TRBD2. Germline V gene lookup returns CDR1 SGHVT and CDR2 SQSDAQ. V dropped 2 bases and J dropped 6; count of bases not matched to a gene: 4. The CDR3 runs 13 residues. The CDR3 DNA sequence: TGTGCCAGCAGCTTAATGACTAGCTCCGAGCAGTACTTC. Protein: CASSLMTSSEQYF.

The V gene is TRBV7-9, the J gene TRBJ2-5; 9 bases agree with TRBD2. From germline, CDR1 is SEHNR and CDR2 FQNEAQ (reference sequence). J gave up 3 bases and V 4 bases, and 12 bases lay outside the gene matches. CDR3 length equals 17 residues. DNA of the CDR3: TGTGCCAGCAGCTCCCCAACCGGGACTAGCTTGGAAGAGACCCAGTACTTC. Its protein is CASSSPTGTSLEETQYF.

CDR3 in amino acids: CASSLAGDETDTQYF. The CDR3 coding sequence is TGCGCCAGCAGCTTGGCAGGGGACGAGACAGATACGCAGTATTTT. This chain connects TRBV5-1 to TRBJ2-3, with D possibly matching TRBD1 (6 bases). CDR1 is SGHRS, CDR2 YFSETQ, per germline. The CDR3 extends over 15 amino acids. Trimming pared 0 bases from V and 3 bases from J, leaving 11 bases between.

The rearrangement links TRBV6-1 to TRBJ2-7; TRBD2 might be the D (5 bases). This CDR3 is 15 amino acids long. Per germline, CDR1 MNHNS and CDR2 SASEGT. Trimming cost V 3 bases and J 1 base, with 13 bases left between them. As DNA, the CDR3 is TGTGCCAGCAGTGACCTGACCGAGGGATCCTACGAGCAGTACTTC. Amino acid sequence: CASSDLTEGSYEQYF.

V usage is TRBV5-4 and J usage is TRBJ2-5; no clear D. The CDR3 covers 14 residues. Germline values: CDR1 SGHNT, CDR2 YYREEE (reference sequence). The V gene lost 4 bases and the J gene lost 2 bases, with 12 bases spanning the gap. The CDR3 bases are TGTGCCAGCAGCCCGGGTAGTGTACAAGAGACCCAGTACTTC. It is translated as CASSPGSVQETQYF.

This clone was counted only a few times. The chain links TRBV28 to TRBJ1-2, with a possible D match to TRBD1 (5 bases). The CDR3 is 11 amino acids. Trimming left V 11 bases short and J 4 bases short, with 11 bases between. Germline CDR1 and CDR2: MDHEN and SYDVKM. The CDR3 DNA reads as TGTGCCGGGGGGAAGTCCTATGGCTACACCTTC. Translating gives CAGGKSYGYTF.

The chain employs TRBV5-1 and TRBJ2-7; 9 nucleotides line up with TRBD1. Germline loops: CDR1 SGHRS, CDR2 YFSETQ. V was pared by 1 base and J by 3 bases, with 5 bases of the junction left unmatched. CDR3 length equals 15 residues. The CDR3 loop is CASSLTGGILYEQYF. As DNA, the CDR3 is TGCGCCAGCAGCTTGACAGGGGGCATCCTCTACGAGCAGTACTTC. The variable domain in full, completed from reference TRBV5-1 and TRBJ2-7, reads KAGVTQTPRYLIKTRGQQVTLSCSPISGHRSVSWYQQTPGQGLQFLFEYFSETQRNKGNFPGRFSGRQFSNSRSEMNVSTLELGDSALYLCASSLTGGILYEQYFGPGTRLTVT.